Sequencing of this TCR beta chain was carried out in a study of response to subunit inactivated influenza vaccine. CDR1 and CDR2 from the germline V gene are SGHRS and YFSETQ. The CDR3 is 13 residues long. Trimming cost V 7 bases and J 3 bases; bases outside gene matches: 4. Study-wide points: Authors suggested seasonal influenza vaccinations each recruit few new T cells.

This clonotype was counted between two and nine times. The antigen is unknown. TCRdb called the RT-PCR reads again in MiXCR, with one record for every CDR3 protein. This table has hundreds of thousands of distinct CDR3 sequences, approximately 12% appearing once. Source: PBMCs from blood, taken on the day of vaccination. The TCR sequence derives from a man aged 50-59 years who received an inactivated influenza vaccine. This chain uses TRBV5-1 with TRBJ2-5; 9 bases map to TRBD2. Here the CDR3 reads CASVGTSKETQYF. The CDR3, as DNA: TGCGCCAGCGTCGGGACTAGCAAAGAGACCCAGTACTTC.